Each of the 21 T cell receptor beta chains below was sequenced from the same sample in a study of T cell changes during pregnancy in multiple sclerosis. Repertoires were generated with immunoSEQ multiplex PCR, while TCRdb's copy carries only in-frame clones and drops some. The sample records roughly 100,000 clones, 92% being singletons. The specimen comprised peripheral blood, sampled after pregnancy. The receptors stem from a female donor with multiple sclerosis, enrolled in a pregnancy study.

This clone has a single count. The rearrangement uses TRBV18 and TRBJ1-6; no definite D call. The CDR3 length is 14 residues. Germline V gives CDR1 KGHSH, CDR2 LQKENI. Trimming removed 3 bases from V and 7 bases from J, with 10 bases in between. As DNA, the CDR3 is TGTGCCAGCTCACCGCTCGACGGGAATTCACCCCTCCACTTT. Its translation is CASSPLDGNSPLHF.

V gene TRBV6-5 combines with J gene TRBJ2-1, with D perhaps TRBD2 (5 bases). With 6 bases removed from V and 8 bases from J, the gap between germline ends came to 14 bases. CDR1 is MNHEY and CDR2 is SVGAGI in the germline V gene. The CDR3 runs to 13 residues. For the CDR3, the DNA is TGTGCCAGCAGACCTACTAGGATCGATGAGCAGTTCTTC. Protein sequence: CASRPTRIDEQFF.

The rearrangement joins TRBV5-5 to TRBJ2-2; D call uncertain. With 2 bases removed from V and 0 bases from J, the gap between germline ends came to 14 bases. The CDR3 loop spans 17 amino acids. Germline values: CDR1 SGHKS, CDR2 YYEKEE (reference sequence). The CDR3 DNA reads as TGTGCCAGCAGCTTTGGGTCTAGTCCCTCGAACACCGGGGAGCTGTTTTTT. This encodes CASSFGSSPSNTGELFF.

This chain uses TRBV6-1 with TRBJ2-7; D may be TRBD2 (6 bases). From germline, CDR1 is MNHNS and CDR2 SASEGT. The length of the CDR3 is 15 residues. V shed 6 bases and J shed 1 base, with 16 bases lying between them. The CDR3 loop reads CASRDLSGGSYEQYF. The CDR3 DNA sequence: TGTGCCAGCAGGGACCTTAGCGGAGGGTCCTACGAGCAGTACTTC.

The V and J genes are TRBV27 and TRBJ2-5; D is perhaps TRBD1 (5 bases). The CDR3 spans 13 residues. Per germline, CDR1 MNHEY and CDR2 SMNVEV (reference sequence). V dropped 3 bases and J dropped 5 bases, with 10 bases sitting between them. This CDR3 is CASSFAGSETQYF. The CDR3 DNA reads TGTGCCAGCAGTTTCGCAGGGTCGGAGACCCAGTACTTC.

This CDR3 is CASSFGGARDTQYF. The CDR3 nucleotides read TGTGCCAGCAGTTTCGGGGGGGCCAGAGATACGCAGTATTTT. The chain recombines TRBV6-5 with TRBJ2-3; TRBD2 aligns across 8 bases. The CDR3 runs to 14 residues. Germline V gives CDR1 MNHEY, CDR2 SVGAGI. J lost 5 bases, V lost 4 bases, and 5 bases had no gene match.

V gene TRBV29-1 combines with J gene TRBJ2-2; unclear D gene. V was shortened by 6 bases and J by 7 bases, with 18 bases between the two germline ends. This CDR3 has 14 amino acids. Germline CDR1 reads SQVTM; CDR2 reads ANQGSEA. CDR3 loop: CSVSETLVGGELFF. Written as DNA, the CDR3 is TGCAGCGTCAGCGAGACCCTTGTAGGCGGGGAGCTGTTTTTT.

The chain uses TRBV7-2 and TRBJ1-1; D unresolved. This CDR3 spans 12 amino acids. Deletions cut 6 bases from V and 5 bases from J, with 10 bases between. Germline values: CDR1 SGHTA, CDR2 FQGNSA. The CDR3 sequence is CASSSPPTEAFF. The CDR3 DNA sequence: TGTGCCAGCAGTTCCCCCCCGACTGAAGCTTTCTTT.

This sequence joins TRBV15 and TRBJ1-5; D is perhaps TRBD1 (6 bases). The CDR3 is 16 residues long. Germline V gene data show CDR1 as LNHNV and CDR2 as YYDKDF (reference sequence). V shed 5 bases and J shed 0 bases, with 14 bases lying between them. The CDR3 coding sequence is TGTGCCACCAGCTCCCCGAAAGGGGGTAGCAATCAGCCCCAGCATTTT. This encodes CATSSPKGGSNQPQHF.

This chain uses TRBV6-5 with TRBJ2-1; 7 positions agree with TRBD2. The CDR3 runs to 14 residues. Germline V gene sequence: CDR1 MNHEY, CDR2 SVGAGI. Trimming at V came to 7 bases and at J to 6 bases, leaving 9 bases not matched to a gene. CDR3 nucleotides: TGTGCCAGCATGGAGGGAGGGCCCGTCAATGAGCAGTTCTTC. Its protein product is CASMEGGPVNEQFF.

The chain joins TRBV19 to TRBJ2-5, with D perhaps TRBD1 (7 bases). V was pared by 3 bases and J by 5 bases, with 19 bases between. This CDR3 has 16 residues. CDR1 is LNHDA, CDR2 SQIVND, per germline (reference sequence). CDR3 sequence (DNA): TGTGCCAGTAGTATTCTAGGACAGGAGGGCAAGGAGACCCAGTACTTC. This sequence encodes CASSILGQEGKETQYF.

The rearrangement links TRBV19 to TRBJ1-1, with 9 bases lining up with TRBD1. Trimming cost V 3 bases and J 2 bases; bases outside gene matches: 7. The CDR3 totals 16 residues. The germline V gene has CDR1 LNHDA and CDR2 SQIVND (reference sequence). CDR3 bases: TGTGCCAGTAGTATTCATCGGACAGGGGAAAACACTGAAGCTTTCTTT. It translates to CASSIHRTGENTEAFF. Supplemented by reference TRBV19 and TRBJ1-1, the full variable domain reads DGGITQSPKYLFRKEGQNVTLSCEQNLNHDAMYWYRQDPGQGLRLIYYSQIVNDFQKGDIAEGYSVSREKKESFPLTVTSAQKNPTAFYLCASSIHRTGENTEAFFGQGTRLTVV.

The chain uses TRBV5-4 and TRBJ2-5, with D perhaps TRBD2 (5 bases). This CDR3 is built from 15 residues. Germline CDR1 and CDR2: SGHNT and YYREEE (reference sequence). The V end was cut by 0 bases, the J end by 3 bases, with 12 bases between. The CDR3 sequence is CASSLARMGEETQYF. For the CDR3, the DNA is TGTGCCAGCAGCTTGGCACGAATGGGAGAAGAGACCCAGTACTTC.

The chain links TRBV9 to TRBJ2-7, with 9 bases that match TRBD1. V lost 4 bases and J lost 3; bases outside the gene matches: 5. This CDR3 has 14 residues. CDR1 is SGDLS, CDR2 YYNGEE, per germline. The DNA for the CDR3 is TGTGCCAGCAGCCCGGGACAGGGAGGCTACGAGCAGTACTTC. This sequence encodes CASSPGQGGYEQYF.

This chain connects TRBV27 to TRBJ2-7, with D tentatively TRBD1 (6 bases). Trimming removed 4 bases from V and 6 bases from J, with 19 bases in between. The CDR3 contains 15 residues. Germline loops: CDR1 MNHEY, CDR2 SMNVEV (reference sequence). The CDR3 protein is CASSSSSGTPPEQYF. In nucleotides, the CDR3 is TGTGCCAGCAGTTCATCGTCCGGGACACCCCCCGAGCAGTACTTC.

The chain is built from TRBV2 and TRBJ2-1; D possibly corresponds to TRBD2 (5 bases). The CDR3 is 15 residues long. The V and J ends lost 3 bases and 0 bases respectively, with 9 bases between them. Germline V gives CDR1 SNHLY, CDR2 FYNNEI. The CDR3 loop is CASSEDGGSYNEQFF. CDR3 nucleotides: TGTGCCAGCAGTGAGGACGGAGGCTCCTACAATGAGCAGTTCTTC.

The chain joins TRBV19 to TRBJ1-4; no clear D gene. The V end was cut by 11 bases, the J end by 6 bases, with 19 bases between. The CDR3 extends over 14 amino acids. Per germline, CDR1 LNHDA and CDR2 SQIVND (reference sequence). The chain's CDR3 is CASNVALRDEKLFF. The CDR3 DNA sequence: TGTGCCTCTAACGTCGCACTCCGGGATGAAAAACTGTTTTTT.

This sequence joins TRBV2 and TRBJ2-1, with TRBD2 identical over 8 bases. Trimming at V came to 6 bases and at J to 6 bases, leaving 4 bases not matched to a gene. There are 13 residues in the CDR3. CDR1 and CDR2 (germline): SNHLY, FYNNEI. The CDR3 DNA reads TGTGCCAGCAGGGAGACTAGCGCCAATGAGCAGTTCTTC. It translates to CASRETSANEQFF.

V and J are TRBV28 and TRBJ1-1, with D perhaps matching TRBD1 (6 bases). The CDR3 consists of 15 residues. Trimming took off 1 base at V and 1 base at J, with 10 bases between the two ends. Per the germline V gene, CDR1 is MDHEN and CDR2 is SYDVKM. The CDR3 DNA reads TGTGCCAGCAGTTTATCCCCCAGGGGGAACACTGAAGCTTTCTTT. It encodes CASSLSPRGNTEAFF.

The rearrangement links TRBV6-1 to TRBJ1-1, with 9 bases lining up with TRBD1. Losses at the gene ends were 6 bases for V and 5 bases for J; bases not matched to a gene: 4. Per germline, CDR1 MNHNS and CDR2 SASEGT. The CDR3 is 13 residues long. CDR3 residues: CASRGQGGTEAFF. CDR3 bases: TGTGCCAGCAGGGGACAGGGAGGAACTGAAGCTTTCTTT.

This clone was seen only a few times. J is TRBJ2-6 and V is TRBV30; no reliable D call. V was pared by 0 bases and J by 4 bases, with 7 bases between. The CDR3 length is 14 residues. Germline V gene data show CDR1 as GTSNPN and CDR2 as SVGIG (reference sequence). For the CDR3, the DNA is TGTGCCTGGAGTGTGCGCCGCGGGGCCAACGTCCTGACTTTC. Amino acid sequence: CAWSVRRGANVLTF.